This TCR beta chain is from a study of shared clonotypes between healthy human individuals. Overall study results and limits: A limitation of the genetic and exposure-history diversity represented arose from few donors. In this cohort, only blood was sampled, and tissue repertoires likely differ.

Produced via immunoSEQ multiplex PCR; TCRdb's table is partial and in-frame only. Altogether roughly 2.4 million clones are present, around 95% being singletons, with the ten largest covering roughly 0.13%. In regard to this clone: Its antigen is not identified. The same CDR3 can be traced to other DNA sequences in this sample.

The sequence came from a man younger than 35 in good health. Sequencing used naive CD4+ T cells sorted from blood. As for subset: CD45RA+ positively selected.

CDR3 loop: CASSPGLAGPTDTQYF. The CDR3 nucleotides read TGTGCCAGCAGCCCGGGACTAGCGGGACCCACAGATACGCAGTATTTT. The chain links TRBV7-2 to TRBJ2-3, with 13 bases aligning to TRBD2. Germline V gene sequence: CDR1 SGHTA, CDR2 FQGNSA. There are 16 residues in the CDR3. Germline trimming cut 5 bases from V and 2 bases from J; bases unmatched to any gene: 4.